Here is one T cell receptor beta chain with its context. The method was immunoSEQ multiplex PCR; TCRdb's version includes in-frame clones alone and lacks a portion of them. The table includes roughly 92,000 clones, 90% detected once. This specimen belongs to a study of blood T cell repertoires in COVID-19. Overall study: Some COVID-19 samples were acute and others convalescent; all came from the United States, Italy and Spain.

Germline CDR1 and CDR2: SGHDT and YYEEEE. V was pared by 4 bases and J by 4 bases, with 14 bases between. This CDR3 contains 14 residues. The chain couples TRBV5-6 to TRBJ2-5; D gene unclear. Specimen: peripheral blood. The clonotype was recovered from a man aged 45 to 65 with acute or convalescent COVID-19. In DNA form, the CDR3 reads TGTGCCAGCAGCACGACGGGTTCCAGAGAGACCCAGTACTTC. This gives the protein CASSTTGSRETQYF.